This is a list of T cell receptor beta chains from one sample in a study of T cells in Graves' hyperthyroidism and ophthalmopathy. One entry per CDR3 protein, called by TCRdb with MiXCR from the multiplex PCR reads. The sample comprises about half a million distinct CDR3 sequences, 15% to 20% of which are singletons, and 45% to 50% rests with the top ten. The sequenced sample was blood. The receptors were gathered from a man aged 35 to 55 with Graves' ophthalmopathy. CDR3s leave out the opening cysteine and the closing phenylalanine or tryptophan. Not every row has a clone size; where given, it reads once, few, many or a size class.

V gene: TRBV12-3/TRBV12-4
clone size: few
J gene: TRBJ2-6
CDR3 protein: ASSLDMGGSGANVLT

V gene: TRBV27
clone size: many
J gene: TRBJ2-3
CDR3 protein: ASSLRLPDTDTQY

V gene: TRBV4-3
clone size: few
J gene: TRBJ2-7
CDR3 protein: ASSPDVYSYEQY

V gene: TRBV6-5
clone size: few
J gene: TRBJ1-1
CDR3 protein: ASSYAPDGVQMAF

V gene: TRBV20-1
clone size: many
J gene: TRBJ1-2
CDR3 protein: SARRAAVGYT

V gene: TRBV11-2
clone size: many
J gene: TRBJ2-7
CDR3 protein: ASSLDRNRDRQY

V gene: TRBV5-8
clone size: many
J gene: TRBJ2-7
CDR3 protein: ASSLQGLGEQY

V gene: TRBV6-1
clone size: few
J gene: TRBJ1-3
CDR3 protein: ASRSGPGNTIY

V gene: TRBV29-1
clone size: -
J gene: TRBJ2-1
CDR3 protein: SVEVVSGGPYNEQF

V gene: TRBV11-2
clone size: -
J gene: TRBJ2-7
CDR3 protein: ASSEGGGLAGAYEQY

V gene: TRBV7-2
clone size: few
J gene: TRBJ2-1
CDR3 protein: ASSLLRGGNNEQF

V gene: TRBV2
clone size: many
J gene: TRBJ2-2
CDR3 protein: ATIAGANTGELF

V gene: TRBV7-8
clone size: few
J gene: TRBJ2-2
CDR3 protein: ASSRRAGSGELF

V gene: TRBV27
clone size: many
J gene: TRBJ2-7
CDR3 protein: ASRPGTTFYEQY

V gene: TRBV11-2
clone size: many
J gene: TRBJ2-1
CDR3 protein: ASSLLGLTRYEQF

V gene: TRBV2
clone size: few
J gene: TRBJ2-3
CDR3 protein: ASSVLLAGVDTDTQY

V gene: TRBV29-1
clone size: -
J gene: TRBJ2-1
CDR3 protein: SVEATGYEQF

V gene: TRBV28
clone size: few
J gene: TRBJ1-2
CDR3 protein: ASTPASVQTRDLSGYT

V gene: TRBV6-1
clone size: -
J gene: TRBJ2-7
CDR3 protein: ASSGRQVYEQY

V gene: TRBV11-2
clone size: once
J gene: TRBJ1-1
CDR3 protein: ASSKGSRSVAF

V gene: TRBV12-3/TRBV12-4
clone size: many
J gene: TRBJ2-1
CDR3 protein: ASSLVGQGWKNEQF

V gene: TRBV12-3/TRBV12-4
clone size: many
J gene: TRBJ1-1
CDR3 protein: ASSLRVGGGNTEAF

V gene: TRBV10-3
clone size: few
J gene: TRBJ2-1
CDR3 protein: AISPSGGDNEQF

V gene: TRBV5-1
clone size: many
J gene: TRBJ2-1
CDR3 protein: ASSFTSGDLDEQF

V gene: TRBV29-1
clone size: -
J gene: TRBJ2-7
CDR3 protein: SVEEGQPYEQY

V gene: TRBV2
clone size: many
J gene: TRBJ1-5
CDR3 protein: ASSEMGGRSQPQH

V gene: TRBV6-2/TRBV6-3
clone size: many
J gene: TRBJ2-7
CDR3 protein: ASSYSRRGQTYEQY

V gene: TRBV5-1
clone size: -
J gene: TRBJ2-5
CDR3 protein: ASSADFETQY

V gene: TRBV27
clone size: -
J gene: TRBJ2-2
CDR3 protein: ASRGGYNRGELF

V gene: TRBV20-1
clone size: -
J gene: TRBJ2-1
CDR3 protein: SATGTSGRLGDNEQF

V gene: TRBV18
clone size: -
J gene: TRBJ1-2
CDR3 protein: ASSGRGSYGYT

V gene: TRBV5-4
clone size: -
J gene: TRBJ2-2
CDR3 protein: ASSRLAEGGGELF

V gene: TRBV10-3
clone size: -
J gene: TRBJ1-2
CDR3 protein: ATLQVAGANYGYT

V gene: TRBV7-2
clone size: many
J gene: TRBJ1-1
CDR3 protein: ASMGTDGYTEAF

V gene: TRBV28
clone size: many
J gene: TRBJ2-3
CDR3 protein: ASSGTGSSTDTQY

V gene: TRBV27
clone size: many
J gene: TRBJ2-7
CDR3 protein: ASSPRLGVYEQY

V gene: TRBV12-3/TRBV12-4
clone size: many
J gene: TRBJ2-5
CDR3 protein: ASSLGDRGGETQY

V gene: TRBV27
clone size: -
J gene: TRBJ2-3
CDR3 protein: ASTVGDTQY

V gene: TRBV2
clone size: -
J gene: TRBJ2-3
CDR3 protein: ASRGLAGRTDTQY

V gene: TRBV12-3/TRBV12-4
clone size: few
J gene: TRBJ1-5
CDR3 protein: ASSLAGSSNQPQH

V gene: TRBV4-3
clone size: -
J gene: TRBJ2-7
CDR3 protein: ASSQVGEHEQY

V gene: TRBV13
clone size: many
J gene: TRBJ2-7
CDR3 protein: ASSFEWDPSYEQY

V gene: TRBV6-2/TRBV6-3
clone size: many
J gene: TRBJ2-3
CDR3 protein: ASSPRTYTDTQY

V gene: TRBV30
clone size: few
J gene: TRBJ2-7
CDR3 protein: AWSRLAGGQSYEQY

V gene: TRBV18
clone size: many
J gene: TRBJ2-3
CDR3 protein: ASSPQGQATDTQY

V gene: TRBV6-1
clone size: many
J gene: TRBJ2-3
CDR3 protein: ASSEPGLATDTQY

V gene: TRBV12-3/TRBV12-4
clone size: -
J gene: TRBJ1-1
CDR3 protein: ASSSRDRGLFTAF

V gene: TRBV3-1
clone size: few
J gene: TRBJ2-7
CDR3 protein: ASSPDGGTGRREQY

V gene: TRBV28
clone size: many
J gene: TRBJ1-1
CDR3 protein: ASSLLGENTEAF

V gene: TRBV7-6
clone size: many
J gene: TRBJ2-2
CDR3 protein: ASSLTTSGGYTGELF

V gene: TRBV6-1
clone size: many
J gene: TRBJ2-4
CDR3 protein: ASSLGQGVNIQY

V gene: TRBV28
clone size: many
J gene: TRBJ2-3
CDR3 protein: ASSFSGPSTDTQY

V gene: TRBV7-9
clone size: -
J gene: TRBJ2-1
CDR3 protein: ASSFGGPLIEQF

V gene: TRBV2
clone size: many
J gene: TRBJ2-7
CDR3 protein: ASSERGDREQY

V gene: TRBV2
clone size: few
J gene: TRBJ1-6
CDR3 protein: ASSERGNSPLH